The 26 T cell receptor beta chains below come from one sample, sequenced in a study of vaccination effects on CD4 cells after COVID-19. Here immunoSEQ multiplex PCR was the method, and the copy in TCRdb shows in-frame clones only, minus some. The table lists approximately 40,000 clones, around 76% of them singletons. The antigens of these receptors remain unknown. At the end of about 10 days of culture, CD4+ T cells were isolated. The sample in question was CD4+ T cells from PBMCs cultured without peptide, obtained before COVID-19 vaccination. Every receptor here comes from a human donor who received a COVID-19 vaccine.

The CDR3 here is CAWTRPRLVSGNTIYF. DNA for the CDR3: TGTGCCTGGACCCGGCCACGTCTAGTATCTGGAAACACCATATATTTT. This rearrangement joins TRBV30 to TRBJ1-3; D ambiguous. Looked up from germline, CDR1 is GTSNPN and CDR2 is SVGIG (reference sequence). The CDR3 consists of 16 residues. Trimming cost V 4 bases and J 1 base, with 17 bases left between them. Full variable domain (missing parts from reference TRBV30 and TRBJ1-3): SQTIHQWPATLVQPVGSPLSLECTVEGTSNPNLYWYRQAAGRGLQLLFYSVGIGQISSEVPQNLSASRPQDRQFILSSKKLLLSDSGFYLCAWTRPRLVSGNTIYFGEGSWLTVV.

As regards this clone: The junction does not match germline at one end; this may be a read error. The rearrangement uses TRBV5-1 and TRBJ2-3; D uncertain. Germline V gene lookup returns CDR1 SGHRS and CDR2 YFSETQ. This CDR3 region has 16 residues. The CDR3 region is CASSSSYSTGTDTQYF. CDR3 DNA: TGCGCCAGCAGCTCCTCCTATTCGACCGGAACAGATACGCAATATTTT.

The rearrangement joins TRBV7-2 to TRBJ1-5; the D is unclear. The CDR3 consists of 15 residues. Trimming took off 2 bases at V and 0 bases at J, with 8 bases between the two ends. Germline CDR1 and CDR2: SGHTA and FQGNSA. The CDR3 DNA sequence: TGTGCCAGCAGCTTAATGTGGAATAGCAATCAGCCCCAGCATTTT. It translates to CASSLMWNSNQPQHF. The variable domain in full, completed from reference TRBV7-2 and TRBJ1-5, reads GAGVSQSPSNKVTEKGKDVELRCDPISGHTALYWYRQSLGQGLEFLIYFQGNSAPDKSGLPSDRFSAERTGGSVSTLTIQRTQQEDSAVYLCASSLMWNSNQPQHFGDGTRLSIL.

This clone has only one observation. The chain has TRBV2 and TRBJ2-5, with D possibly being TRBD2 (5 bases). Trimming took off 1 base at V and 5 bases at J, with 14 bases between the two ends. The CDR3 loop spans 15 amino acids. Germline loops: CDR1 SNHLY, CDR2 FYNNEI. The DNA for the CDR3 is TGTGCCAGCAGTGAAGAGGCGGGTTTGGAGGAGACCCAGTACTTC. It codes for CASSEEAGLEETQYF. Looking up the rest from reference TRBV2 and TRBJ2-5 gives the full variable domain: EPEVTQTPSHQVTQMGQEVILRCVPISNHLYFYWYRQILGQKVEFLVSFYNNEISEKSEIFDDQFSVERPDGSNFTLKIRSTKLEDSAMYFCASSEEAGLEETQYFGPGTRLLVL.

The chain has TRBV24-1 and TRBJ2-5; D unclear. Trimming cost V 2 bases and J 1 base, with 4 bases left between them. CDR1 KGHDR and CDR2 SFDVKD come from the germline V gene. This CDR3 spans 13 amino acids. CDR3 sequence reads: CATSDSPQETQYF. The DNA of the CDR3 is TGTGCCACCAGTGATTCTCCCCAAGAGACCCAGTACTTC.

The V call is TRBV5-1, the J call TRBJ1-2; the D is unclear. The CDR3 is made up of 14 amino acids. V lost 0 bases and J 1 base, leaving 7 bases between the germline ends. In germline, CDR1 is SGHRS, CDR2 YFSETQ. CDR3 sequence: CASSLGPINYGYTF. Here the CDR3 DNA reads TGCGCCAGCAGCTTGGGTCCGATTAACTATGGCTACACCTTC. Using reference TRBV5-1 and TRBJ1-2 for the parts outside the CDR3, the full variable domain is KAGVTQTPRYLIKTRGQQVTLSCSPISGHRSVSWYQQTPGQGLQFLFEYFSETQRNKGNFPGRFSGRQFSNSRSEMNVSTLELGDSALYLCASSLGPINYGYTFGSGTRLTVV.

J is TRBJ1-1 and V is TRBV5-5; no clear D. The CDR3 spans 14 residues. The V gene's germline CDR1 is SGHKS and CDR2 YYEKEE (reference sequence). V was trimmed by 2 bases and J by 7 bases, leaving 15 bases between them. The CDR3 sequence: CASSLDPRGGEAFF. The CDR3 DNA is TGTGCCAGCAGCTTAGATCCCAGAGGCGGTGAAGCTTTCTTT.

The rearrangement uses TRBV6-2 or TRBV6-3 and TRBJ2-7; 8 bases are a match to TRBD2. Germline V gene sequence: CDR1 MNHEY, CDR2 SVGEGT. V dropped 6 bases and J dropped 2; count of bases not matched to a gene: 3. The CDR3 spans 13 residues. CDR3 region: CASSRGGPYEQYV. The CDR3 DNA reads TGTGCCAGCAGCCGGGGGGGGCCCTACGAGCAGTACGTC.

The rearrangement links TRBV11-1 to TRBJ1-6, with D uncertain. This CDR3 contains 13 residues. V was shortened by 2 bases and J by 6 bases, with 5 bases between the two germline ends. The germline V gene has CDR1 SGHAT and CDR2 FQDESV (reference sequence). The CDR3 sequence: CASSLLFNSPLHF. The CDR3 coding sequence is TGTGCCAGCAGCTTATTGTTTAATTCACCCCTCCACTTT.

V usage is TRBV5-6 and J usage is TRBJ2-5; D tentatively fits TRBD1 or TRBD2 (5 bases each). The germline gives CDR1 SGHDT, CDR2 YYEEEE. Trimming pared 1 base from V and 2 bases from J, leaving 12 bases between. This CDR3 is built from 15 residues. The CDR3 region is CASSLKGTGQETQYF. The DNA for the CDR3 is TGTGCCAGCAGCTTGAAGGGGACGGGACAAGAGACCCAGTACTTC.

This clone was seen more than once but under ten times. V and J are TRBV2 and TRBJ1-1; D gene unclear. The CDR3 consists of 13 residues. Germline V gene data show CDR1 as SNHLY and CDR2 as FYNNEI. This chain's CDR3 is CASTSDSNTEAFF. DNA of the CDR3: TGTGCTTCAACTTCGGATTCGAACACTGAAGCTTTCTTT.

The chain uses TRBV5-4 and TRBJ2-3; 7 nucleotides line up with TRBD1. Germline CDR1 SGHNT, CDR2 YYREEE (reference sequence). The ends lost 6 bases at V and 4 bases at J; junction bases unmatched: 8. The CDR3 runs 14 residues. Written as DNA, the CDR3 is TGTGCCAGCACCCGAGACAGGGTTTCAGATACGCAGTATTTT. This gives the protein CASTRDRVSDTQYF.

This chain connects TRBV2 to TRBJ1-5, with a weak D call TRBD1 (5 bases). V was shortened by 3 bases and J by 5 bases, with 11 bases between the two germline ends. The CDR3 has 14 residues. Germline-derived CDR1 and CDR2 are SNHLY and FYNNEI. The CDR3 bases are TGTGCCAGCAGTGAGGCCCAGGGTGATCAGCCCCAGCATTTT. Residues: CASSEAQGDQPQHF.

This clone was seen a few times. This sequence joins TRBV4-3 and TRBJ1-2; D unresolved. Trimming shortened V by 1 base and J by 2 bases, and 14 bases separated the two germline ends. Germline CDR1 and CDR2: LGHNA and YSLEER. This CDR3 contains 16 residues. Here the CDR3 reads CASSQGFVAGNYGYTF. The CDR3 nucleotides read TGCGCCAGCAGCCAAGGGTTTGTGGCAGGAAACTATGGCTACACCTTC.

V is TRBV28 and J is TRBJ1-5; unclear D gene. V gave up 3 bases and J gave up 7 bases, with 4 bases separating them. The CDR3 length is 11 residues. CDR1 and CDR2 from the germline V gene are MDHEN and SYDVKM. CDR3 coding DNA: TGTGCCAGCAGTTTTAAGCAGCCCCAGCATTTT. Its translation: CASSFKQPQHF.

The chain employs TRBV4-3 and TRBJ2-1; D gene ambiguous. This CDR3 region has 15 residues. V was cut by 0 bases and J by 6 bases, with 12 bases left in between. Germline V lookup: CDR1 LGHNA, CDR2 YSLEER. CDR3 DNA sequence: TGCGCCAGCAGCCAAGATCGACCTGGGCGCAATGAGCAGTTCTTC. Translating gives CASSQDRPGRNEQFF.

The rearrangement joins TRBV6-5 to TRBJ2-3; possibly TRBD1 for D (5 bases). Germline V lookup: CDR1 MNHEY, CDR2 SVGAGI. With 0 bases removed from V and 8 bases from J, the gap between germline ends came to 18 bases. The CDR3 consists of 16 residues. The CDR3 DNA follows: TGTGCCAGCAGTTACTCGAGGACAAGTGGGGTTGGTACGCAGTATTTT. Its protein product is CASSYSRTSGVGTQYF.

CDR3 loop: CASSPSGGTRTDTQYF. The CDR3 region has the DNA TGTGCCAGCTCACCCAGCGGGGGGACACGCACAGATACGCAGTATTTT. The rearrangement joins TRBV18 to TRBJ2-3, with 9 bases fitting TRBD2. Germline trimming cut 3 bases from V and 1 base from J; bases unmatched to any gene: 5. This CDR3 contains 16 residues. Germline loops: CDR1 KGHSH, CDR2 LQKENI.

The chain links TRBV10-2 to TRBJ2-7; the D call may be TRBD1 or TRBD2 (6 bases each). The ends were cut back, 4 bases at V and 7 bases at J, with 17 bases in the middle. This CDR3 region has 14 residues. Germline assignment: CDR1 WSHSY and CDR2 SAAADI. The CDR3 is CASSVFGGGYEQYV. CDR3 sequence (DNA): TGCGCCAGCAGTGTATTTGGAGGGGGTTATGAGCAGTACGTC.

The table lists this clone with a few counts. Additional DNA sequences in this sample encode the identical CDR3. This chain links TRBV4-3 with TRBJ1-2; the D gene is possibly TRBD1 (5 bases). CDR1 LGHNA and CDR2 YSLEER come from the germline V gene. The CDR3 runs to 14 residues. Between the trimmed V and J ends, which lost 0 bases and 2 bases, there was a span of 7 bases. The CDR3 region is CASSQESGNYGYTF. The CDR3 DNA sequence: TGCGCCAGCAGCCAAGAGTCAGGGAACTATGGCTACACCTTC.

The V and J genes are TRBV5-1 and TRBJ1-4; the D is unclear. This CDR3 region has 14 residues. The V gene lost 5 bases and the J gene lost 3 bases, with 11 bases spanning the gap. CDR1 is SGHRS, CDR2 YFSETQ, per germline. The CDR3 is CASRVQSSNEKLFF. The CDR3 DNA reads as TGCGCCAGCAGAGTACAGAGCTCTAATGAAAAACTGTTTTTT.

The J gene is TRBJ1-2, the V gene TRBV5-8; 10 bases match TRBD1. V shed 4 bases, J shed 3 bases, and the junction held 6 bases outside the gene matches. Germline CDR1 reads SGHTS; CDR2 reads YDEGEE. This CDR3 is 15 amino acids long. The CDR3 reads CASSLLGQGDYGYTF. The CDR3 DNA follows: TGTGCCAGCAGCCTCCTCGGACAGGGGGACTATGGCTACACCTTC.

CDR3 in amino acids: CASSQGSQGAAGYGYTF. DNA for the CDR3: TGCGCCAGCAGCCAAGGGAGTCAGGGGGCGGCTGGCTATGGCTACACCTTC. The genes are TRBV4-1 and TRBJ1-2; 8 bases are shared with TRBD1. Germline V gives CDR1 MGHRA, CDR2 YSYEKL. Germline trimming cut 1 base from V and 4 bases from J; bases unmatched to any gene: 11. This CDR3 spans 17 amino acids.

This clone showed up just a few times. The rearrangement joins TRBV6-2 or TRBV6-3 to TRBJ2-7, with 8 bases identical to TRBD2. The CDR3 contains 16 residues. Trimming cost V 6 bases and J 2 bases; bases outside gene matches: 12. Germline assignment: CDR1 MNHEY and CDR2 SVGEGT. The CDR3 reads CASSSPGRGITYEQYV. In DNA form, the CDR3 reads TGTGCCAGCAGCTCCCCCGGGAGGGGGATTACCTACGAGCAGTACGTC.

The CDR3 DNA reads TGTGCCAGCAGCCCTTGGACGAGGGCTGGCGGGGAGCTGTTTTTT. This sequence encodes CASSPWTRAGGELFF. V gene TRBV5-8 combines with J gene TRBJ2-2; a possible D gene is TRBD2 (5 bases). CDR1 SGHTS and CDR2 YDEGEE come from the germline V gene. CDR3 length equals 15 residues. Between the trimmed V and J ends, which lost 4 bases and 7 bases, there was a span of 17 bases.

The rearrangement joins TRBV12-5 to TRBJ2-1; tentative D call: TRBD1 (7 bases). Trimming stripped 7 bases from V and 0 bases from J, with 13 bases between. Germline CDR1 LGHNT, CDR2 FRNRAP. CDR3 length equals 15 residues. The DNA for the CDR3 is TGTGCTAGTGATCAGGGGGGACACTCCTACAATGAGCAGTTCTTC. Translated, it gives CASDQGGHSYNEQFF.